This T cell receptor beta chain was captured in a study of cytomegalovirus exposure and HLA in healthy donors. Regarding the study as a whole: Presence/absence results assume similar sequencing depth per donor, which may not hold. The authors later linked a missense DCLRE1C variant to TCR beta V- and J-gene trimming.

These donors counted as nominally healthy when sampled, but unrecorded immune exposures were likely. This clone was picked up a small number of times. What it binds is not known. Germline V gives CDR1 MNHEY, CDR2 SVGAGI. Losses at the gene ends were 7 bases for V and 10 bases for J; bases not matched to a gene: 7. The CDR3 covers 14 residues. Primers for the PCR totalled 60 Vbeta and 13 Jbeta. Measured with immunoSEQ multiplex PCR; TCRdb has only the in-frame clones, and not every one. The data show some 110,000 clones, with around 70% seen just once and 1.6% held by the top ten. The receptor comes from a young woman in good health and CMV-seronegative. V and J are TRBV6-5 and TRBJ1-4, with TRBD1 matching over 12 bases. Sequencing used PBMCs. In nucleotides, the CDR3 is TGTGCCAGCAATCCCGGGACAGGGGGCGGAAAACTGTTTTTT. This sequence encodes CASNPGTGGGKLFF.